This record concerns one T cell receptor (beta chain) sequence. What it recognizes is unknown. Profiled with immunoSEQ multiplex PCR; TCRdb holds only in-frame clones, not every one. The top ten clones hold 3% to 3.5% of a sample with 30,000 to 40,000 clones, about 88% of them seen once. The data derive from a study of chemoradiotherapy in HPV16-positive cancers. Across the whole study: Candidate HPV-specific T-cell clones and common TCR motifs came from functional assays in a couple of HPV16-positive patients.

Study-level results: Non-HPV-specific T cells did not expand in tumors during treatment, whereas candidate HPV-specific clones and E7-related motifs did. HPV-specific T cells were functionally defined from only a couple of HPV16-positive patients.

This specimen was blood, taken from a patient who underwent chemoradiotherapy. The clonotype comes from a human donor with HPV-associated anogenital cancer.

CDR3 protein: CASSAGQGDGYTF. CDR3 sequence (DNA): TGTGCCAGCTCCGCGGGACAGGGGGATGGCTACACCTTC. This chain links TRBV7-2 with TRBJ1-2; TRBD1 aligns across 11 bases. Trimming cost V 8 bases and J 6 bases; bases outside gene matches: 5. The CDR3 is 13 residues long. The germline gives CDR1 SGHTA, CDR2 FQGNSA.